Listed below are T cell receptor beta chains from one sample, sequenced in a study of beta chain features in type 1 diabetes. Data came from immunoSEQ multiplex PCR; TCRdb stores just in-frame clones and leaves some out. The sample lists around 250,000 clones, about 13% seen once, with approximately 0.015% in the top ten. Sequenced material: naive CD4+ T cells from blood. These receptors were obtained from a man aged 25 to 40 with type 1 diabetes. Each CDR3 is given with its conserved first and last residue. D genes are given only for firm matches. Expanded clones are given a class, and other clones once, few, many or no size at all.

TRBJ2-1	TRBD1	.	TRBV7-9	CASSPHRGTDAFF	TGTGCCAGCAGCCCTCACAGGGGGACAGACGCCTTCTTC
TRBJ1-4	TRBD1	.	TRBV7-9	CASSRRTGGNEKLFF	TGTGCCAGCAGCCGGAGGACAGGTGGTAATGAAAAACTGTTTTTT
TRBJ2-2	.	few	TRBV5-1	CASSLGAESANTGELFF	TGCGCCAGCAGCTTGGGAGCGGAGTCCGCGAACACCGGGGAGCTGTTTTTT
TRBJ2-7	TRBD1	few	TRBV30	CASGTVYEQYF	TGTGCGTCCGGGACAGTCTACGAGCAGTACTTC
TRBJ1-4	.	.	TRBV6-6	CASSWVGGSDEKLFF	TGTGCCAGCAGTTGGGTCGGGGGATCGGATGAAAAACTGTTTTTT
TRBJ2-3	.	.	TRBV5-1	CASSLAGDTDTQYF	TGCGCCAGCAGCTTGGCCGGGGACACAGATACGCAGTATTTT
TRBJ2-1	TRBD2	few	TRBV11-1	CASSLDSGRWNEQFF	TGTGCCAGCAGCTTAGATAGCGGGAGGTGGAATGAGCAGTTCTTC
TRBJ2-7	TRBD1	many	TRBV29-1	CSVRLRGPIEQYF	TGCAGCGTGCGCCTCAGGGGGCCGATCGAGCAGTACTTC
TRBJ1-2	TRBD1	few	TRBV15	CATSRRQGVEGYTF	TGTGCCACCAGCAGAAGACAGGGAGTGGAGGGCTACACCTTC
TRBJ2-7	.	.	TRBV7-2	CASSPGGGLSYEQYF	TGTGCCAGCAGCCCCGGAGGGGGCTTGTCCTACGAGCAGTACTTC
TRBJ2-5	TRBD2	few	TRBV7-2	CASSLSGSRKETQYF	TGTGCCAGCAGTCTCAGCGGGAGTCGGAAAGAGACCCAGTACTTC
TRBJ2-7	.	.	TRBV28	CASSWGRHSYEQYF	TGTGCCAGCAGTTGGGGCAGGCACTCCTACGAGCAGTACTTC
TRBJ2-7	TRBD1	.	TRBV7-9	CASSGQGANSGTDEQYF	TGTGCCAGCAGCGGACAGGGGGCTAATAGTGGGACCGACGAGCAGTACTTC
TRBJ2-7	TRBD1	.	TRBV9	CASSPGGVAGRYEQYF	TGTGCCAGCAGCCCAGGGGGTGTGGCAGGGAGATACGAGCAGTACTTC
TRBJ2-1	.	few	TRBV9	CASSVAYNEQFF	TGTGCCAGCAGCGTAGCGTACAATGAGCAGTTCTTC
TRBJ2-7	TRBD1	.	TRBV9	CASSEGTAYEQYF	TGTGCCAGCAGCGAAGGGACAGCCTACGAGCAGTACTTC
TRBJ2-2	.	few	TRBV6-5	CASTGLAGELFF	TGTGCGAGCACGGGGTTGGCCGGGGAGCTGTTTTTT
TRBJ2-3	TRBD2	.	TRBV9	CASSVGASGFTDTQYF	TGTGCCAGCAGCGTAGGGGCTAGCGGATTCACAGATACGCAGTATTTT
TRBJ1-5	.	.	TRBV7-2	CASSFRKGGQPQHF	TGTGCCAGCAGCTTTAGAAAGGGAGGTCAGCCCCAGCATTTT
TRBJ2-2	TRBD2	few	TRBV10-3	CAISGLAGPNTGELFF	TGTGCCATCAGTGGACTAGCGGGACCGAACACCGGGGAGCTGTTTTTT
TRBJ2-7	TRBD2	few	TRBV4-2	CASSRTGTSDSSYEQYF	TGTGCCAGCAGCCGTACCGGGACTAGCGATAGCTCCTACGAGCAGTACTTC
TRBJ2-3	TRBD2	.	TRBV9	CASSARGLALTDTQYF	TGTGCCAGCAGCGCCCGGGGACTAGCGCTAACAGATACGCAGTATTTT
TRBJ2-5	TRBD2	few	TRBV4-2	CASSQDSGSQETQYF	TGTGCCAGCAGCCAGGATAGCGGGAGCCAAGAGACCCAGTACTTC
TRBJ2-1	.	.	TRBV4-3	CASSQDLKRNFHNEQFF	TGCGCCAGCAGCCAAGATCTAAAGCGGAACTTTCACAATGAGCAGTTCTTC
TRBJ2-3	TRBD2	.	TRBV5-1	CASSLEGTSASTDTQYF	TGCGCCAGCAGCTTGGAGGGTACTAGCGCGAGCACAGATACGCAGTATTTT
TRBJ1-2	TRBD1	.	TRBV2	CASSEDRVYGYTF	TGTGCCAGCAGTGAGGACAGGGTATATGGCTACACCTTC
TRBJ2-7	TRBD2	.	TRBV7-2	CASSLKASGNYEQYF	TGTGCCAGCAGCTTAAAGGCTAGCGGGAACTACGAGCAGTACTTC
TRBJ2-5	.	.	TRBV30	CAWSVLVGGRETQYF	TGTGCCTGGAGTGTACTCGTCGGAGGTCGAGAGACCCAGTACTTC
TRBJ2-6	.	.	TRBV7-3	CASSSTRDAGANVLTF	TGTGCCAGCAGCTCCACGAGGGATGCCGGGGCCAACGTCCTGACTTTC
TRBJ2-7	TRBD2	.	TRBV7-2	CASSLAGLTYEQYF	TGTGCCAGCAGCTTGGCGGGACTAACCTACGAGCAGTACTTC
TRBJ2-3	.	.	TRBV2	CASNGRFLTDTQYF	TGTGCCAGCAACGGCAGGTTCCTCACAGATACGCAGTATTTT
TRBJ1-2	TRBD1	.	TRBV6-5	CATWTGAYGYTF	TGTGCCACTTGGACAGGGGCCTATGGCTACACCTTC
TRBJ1-1	.	few	TRBV7-9	CASSFGPGDTEAFF	TGTGCCAGCAGCTTTGGACCCGGGGACACTGAAGCTTTCTTT
TRBJ2-3	TRBD1	.	TRBV5-1	CASSLVGTDTDTQYF	TGCGCCAGCAGCTTGGTCGGGACAGACACAGATACGCAGTATTTT
TRBJ2-1	TRBD2	few	TRBV5-1	CASSLAGLAGVEEQFF	TGCGCCAGCAGCTTGGCCGGGCTAGCGGGAGTAGAAGAGCAGTTCTTC
TRBJ1-1	TRBD1	.	TRBV29-1	CSVEVRTGAVTEAFF	TGCAGCGTTGAAGTAAGGACAGGGGCGGTAACTGAAGCTTTCTTT
TRBJ2-7	TRBD2	few	TRBV6-6	CASSDRTSGDYEQYF	TGTGCCAGCAGTGACCGGACTAGCGGAGACTACGAGCAGTACTTC
TRBJ1-5	.	.	TRBV7-2	CASSLVWGDQPQHF	TGTGCCAGCAGCTTAGTATGGGGGGATCAGCCCCAGCATTTT
TRBJ2-7	TRBD2	.	TRBV6-5	CASSYSRTSGSYEQYF	TGTGCCAGCAGTTACTCCCGGACTAGCGGGAGCTACGAGCAGTACTTC
TRBJ2-5	.	.	TRBV7-6	CASSLQLGTQYF	TGTGCCAGCAGCCTACAACTAGGTACCCAGTACTTC
TRBJ2-1	.	.	TRBV13	CASSGQTGGEQFF	TGTGCCAGCAGCGGACAGACAGGAGGCGAGCAGTTCTTC
TRBJ2-1	TRBD2	.	TRBV6-6	CASSTSGSSYNEQFF	TGTGCCAGCAGTACGAGCGGGAGCTCCTACAATGAGCAGTTCTTC
TRBJ1-1	.	.	TRBV29-1	CSAPAGYASGEAFF	TGCAGCGCCCCCGCAGGATATGCGAGTGGCGAAGCTTTCTTT
TRBJ1-1	.	.	TRBV15	CATRISGNTEAFF	TGTGCCACCAGGATTTCAGGGAACACTGAAGCTTTCTTT
TRBJ2-7	.	.	TRBV7-6	CASSLELAPLNEQYF	TGTGCCAGCAGCTTAGAACTAGCCCCGCTTAACGAGCAGTACTTC
TRBJ2-7	TRBD2	.	TRBV6-1	CASSEGRGGAYEQYF	TGTGCCAGCAGTGAAGGGCGGGGAGGGGCCTACGAGCAGTACTTC
TRBJ2-5	TRBD2	few	TRBV7-9	CASSFRLAGVGIGETQYF	TGTGCCAGCAGCTTCCGACTAGCGGGAGTAGGAATTGGAGAGACCCAGTACTTC
TRBJ2-5	.	.	TRBV9	CASSVRDSQETQYF	TGTGCCAGCAGCGTCCGGGACTCCCAAGAGACCCAGTACTTC
TRBJ1-2	.	once	TRBV7-3	CASSQDGRVYGYTF	TGTGCCAGCAGCCAAGATGGGCGGGTCTATGGCTACACCTTC
TRBJ2-1	.	few	TRBV9	CASSVDVLPYGSFYNEQFF	TGTGCCAGCAGCGTAGATGTTTTGCCTTACGGGAGTTTCTACAATGAGCAGTTCTTC
TRBJ1-2	.	few	TRBV9	CASSVGRVLYGYTF	TGTGCCAGCAGCGTAGGCAGGGTCCTATATGGCTACACCTTC
TRBJ2-2	.	few	TRBV7-3	CASSQIAFTGELFF	TGTGCCAGCAGCCAAATTGCGTTCACCGGGGAGCTGTTTTTT
TRBJ2-1	.	.	TRBV18	CASSNTEGGNEQFF	TGTGCCAGCTCAAATACCGAGGGTGGAAATGAGCAGTTCTTC
TRBJ2-7	.	.	TRBV2	CASSEQQLGEQYF	TGTGCCAGCAGTGAGCAACAGTTGGGCGAGCAGTACTTC
TRBJ2-3	.	few	TRBV5-1	CASTGLVADTQYF	TGCGCCAGCACCGGGTTGGTCGCAGATACGCAGTATTTT